This TCR beta chain was recorded in a study of blood T cell repertoires in COVID-19. Study details: T cells, B-cell-depleted T cells, or PBMCs supplied cDNA or gDNA.

With 0 bases clipped from V and 2 bases from J, the junction kept 3 bases outside the gene matches. The CDR3 consists of 15 residues. Under the authors' procedure: Estimation of nucleated cell counts was performed using reference gene primer amplification. Clones were sequenced by immunoSEQ multiplex PCR, and TCRdb holds only the in-frame ones, with some missing. That table supplies the V and J calls and clone size; D and trimming were determined from the DNA. The sample shows about 150,000 clones, roughly 93% of them seen only once. The receptor's source is a man between 18 and 29 years old with COVID-19, enrolled during active disease. The chain employs TRBV23-1 and TRBJ2-7; 8 bases map to TRBD1. TRBV23-1 is an ORF; its function is uncertain. Sequences were obtained from peripheral blood. The DNA of the CDR3 is TGCGCCAGCAGTCAATCACCAGGGGGCCCCTACGAGCAGTACTTC. Amino acid sequence: CASSQSPGGPYEQYF.